These 6 T cell receptor beta chains originate from one sample sequenced in a study of prognosis after radiotherapy for stage I lung cancer. Starting from genomic DNA, TCR beta CDR3 was amplified through two-round multiplex PCR. Round one of PCR was performed, and it used primers specific to each TRBV and TRBJ gene. TCRdb called the multiplex PCR reads again in MiXCR, with one record for every CDR3 protein. The sample comprises 20,000 to 30,000 distinct CDR3 sequences, 30% of which are singletons, and roughly 35% rests with the top ten. The sample was PBMCs, taken before or after stereotactic body radiation therapy (not recorded which). All receptors come from a donor over 45 with non-small cell lung cancer.

In this sample, this clonotype turned up once. A far larger clone is a single base away, which makes a read error likely. V gene TRBV6-4 combines with J gene TRBJ2-3, with D perhaps matching TRBD2 (6 bases). The germline gives CDR1 MRHNA, CDR2 SNTAGT. This CDR3 is built from 15 residues. Deletions cut 3 bases from V and 1 base from J, with 11 bases between. The CDR3 region has the DNA TGTGCCAGCAGTGATCAGCGGGTGGGCACAGATACGCAGTATTTT. Protein product: CASSDQRVGTDTQYF.

This clonotype has at least ten counts. In nucleotides, the CDR3 is TGTGCCAGCAGTGATCCTAGCGGGAGAGGGACCGGGGAGCTGTTTTTT. Encoded protein: CASSDPSGRGTGELFF. J is TRBJ2-2 and V is TRBV25-1; 10 bases are a match to TRBD2. CDR1 is MGHDK and CDR2 is SYGVNS in the germline V gene. V gave up 3 bases and J gave up 5 bases; unmatched junction bases: 6. This CDR3 has 16 amino acids.

The CDR3 bases are TGTGCCAGCCGGAAAGGGGACAGGGCCGGCCAGAACTATGGCTACACCTTC. Translating it yields CASRKGDRAGQNYGYTF. The chain uses TRBV27 and TRBJ1-2; 9 bases agree with TRBD1. Germline V gene lookup returns CDR1 MNHEY and CDR2 SMNVEV (reference sequence). The V gene end was trimmed by 8 bases and the J gene end by 2 bases; junction bases not matched to a gene: 15. The CDR3 sequence is 17 residues long.

This chain connects TRBV18 to TRBJ1-1; D remains unclear. The CDR3 is 17 amino acids. The V end lost 0 bases, the J end lost 6 bases, and 20 bases lay between the germline ends. CDR1 is KGHSH, CDR2 LQKENI, per germline. The CDR3 loop is CASSPPHLGMVEAEAFF. The CDR3 DNA reads as TGTGCCAGCTCACCACCGCACTTGGGGATGGTTGAGGCTGAAGCTTTCTTT. The variable domain in full, completed from reference TRBV18 and TRBJ1-1, reads NAGVMQNPRHLVRRRGQEARLRCSPMKGHSHVYWYRQLPEEGLKFMVYLQKENIIDESGMPKERFSAEFPKEGPSILRIQQVVRGDSAAYFCASSPPHLGMVEAEAFFGQGTRLTVV.

This clonotype was detected many times. The chain has TRBV12-3 or TRBV12-4 and TRBJ2-5, with D possibly matching TRBD1 (5 bases). This CDR3 comprises 14 residues. V shed 4 bases and J shed 3 bases, with 12 bases lying between them. Written as DNA, the CDR3 is TGTGCCAGCAGTTATTGGAGCAGGGAAGAGACCCAGTACTTC. Protein: CASSYWSREETQYF.

The chain has TRBV6-2 or TRBV6-3 and TRBJ2-2; no clear D gene. Trimming pared 2 bases from V and 1 base from J, leaving 8 bases between. The germline CDR1 and CDR2 sequences are MNHEY and SVGEGT. The length of the CDR3 is 15 residues. CDR3 residues: CASSYGELNTGELFF. The CDR3 nucleotides are TGTGCCAGCAGTTACGGGGAACTGAACACCGGGGAGCTGTTTTTT.